This T cell receptor (beta chain) was sequenced during a study of shared clonotypes between healthy human individuals. Authors' methods: For the immunoSEQ data, sequences were junction-only without quality scores, so filtering differed. Produced via immunoSEQ multiplex PCR; TCRdb's table is partial and in-frame only. Clone size and the V and J calls come from that table; the DNA yielded D and trimming. Found here are about 2 million clones, 85% to 95% of them singletons; the top ten hold 0.1% to 0.15%. Germline CDR1 and CDR2: MNHNS and SASEGT. This CDR3 region has 13 residues. V lost 2 bases and J lost 6, with 10 bases in between.

The material sequenced was naive CD4+ T cells sorted from blood. The sample's subset: CD45RA+ positively selected. The clonotype originates from a man younger than 30 in good health. This chain links TRBV6-1 with TRBJ1-1; D is uncertain. CDR3 coding DNA: TGTGCCAGCAGTGAATTCCCGTTACCTGAAGCTTTCTTT. Its protein product is CASSEFPLPEAFF.